The subject of this entry is one TCR beta chain. Its target is unknown. The repertoire was sequenced with immunoSEQ multiplex PCR; TCRdb's copy has only in-frame clones and lacks some. The table has about 20,000 clones, over 75% seen once. The sample originates from a study of PD-1 blockade in classical Hodgkin lymphoma. Background on the study: Patients got intravenous nivolumab 3 mg/kg every 2 weeks.

Findings and limits, study-wide: The diversity seen at baseline in complete responders resembled that of newly diagnosed patients. Relapsed/refractory patients reportedly had lower baseline diversity than newly diagnosed patients.

All trial patients relapsed after autologous stem cell transplantation. Trimming shortened V by 6 bases and J by 4 bases, and 24 bases separated the two germline ends. Germline CDR1 is MDHEN and CDR2 is SYDVKM. The CDR3 has 17 residues. The chain joins TRBV28 to TRBJ2-5; tentatively, D is TRBD2 (7 bases). The sequences come from peripheral blood mononuclear cells (PBMCs), collected at baseline. The sequence came from a human donor with classical Hodgkin lymphoma. The CDR3 loop reads CASSRASGGGGGETQYF. The CDR3 DNA reads TGTGCCAGCAGCCGAGCTAGCGGAGGAGGAGGGGGAGAGACCCAGTACTTC.